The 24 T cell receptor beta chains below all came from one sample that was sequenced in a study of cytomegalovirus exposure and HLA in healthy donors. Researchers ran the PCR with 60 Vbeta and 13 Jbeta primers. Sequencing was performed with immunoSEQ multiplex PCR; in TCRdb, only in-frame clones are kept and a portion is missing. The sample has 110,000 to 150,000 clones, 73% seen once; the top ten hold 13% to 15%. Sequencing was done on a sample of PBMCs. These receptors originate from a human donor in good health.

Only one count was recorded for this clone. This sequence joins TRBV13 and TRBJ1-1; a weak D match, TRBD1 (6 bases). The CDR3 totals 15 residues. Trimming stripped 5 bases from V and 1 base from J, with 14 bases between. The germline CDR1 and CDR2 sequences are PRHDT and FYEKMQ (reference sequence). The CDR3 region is CASSPRGGANTEAFF. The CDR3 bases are TGTGCCAGCAGCCCAAGGGGGGGCGCGAACACTGAAGCTTTCTTT.

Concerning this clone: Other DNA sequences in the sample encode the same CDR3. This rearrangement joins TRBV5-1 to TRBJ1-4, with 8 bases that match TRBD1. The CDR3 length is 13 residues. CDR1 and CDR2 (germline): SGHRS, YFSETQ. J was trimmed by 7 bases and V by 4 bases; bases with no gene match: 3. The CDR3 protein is CASSRGTGEKLFF. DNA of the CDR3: TGCGCCAGCAGCCGGGGGACAGGTGAAAAACTGTTTTTT.

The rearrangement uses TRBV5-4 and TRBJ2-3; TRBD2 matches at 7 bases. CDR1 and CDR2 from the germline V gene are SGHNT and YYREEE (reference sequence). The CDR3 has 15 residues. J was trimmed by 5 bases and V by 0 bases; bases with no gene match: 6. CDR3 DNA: TGTGCCAGCAGCTTGGACGGGACTAATAGAGATACGCAGTATTTT. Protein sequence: CASSLDGTNRDTQYF.

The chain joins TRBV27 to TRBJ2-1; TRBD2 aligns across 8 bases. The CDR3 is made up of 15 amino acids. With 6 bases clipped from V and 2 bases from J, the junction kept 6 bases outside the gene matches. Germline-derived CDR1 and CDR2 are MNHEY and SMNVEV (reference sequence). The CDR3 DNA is TGTGCCAGCAGGGCCGGGACTAGGCCCTACAATGAGCAGTTCTTC. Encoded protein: CASRAGTRPYNEQFF.

CDR3 loop: CASSSDTAGSSYNEQFF. In DNA form, the CDR3 reads TGCGCCAGCAGCTCAGACACTGCAGGGTCATCCTACAATGAGCAGTTCTTC. The chain employs TRBV5-1 and TRBJ2-1; a weak D match, TRBD1 (5 bases). CDR1 and CDR2 from the germline V gene are SGHRS and YFSETQ. V was cut by 3 bases and J by 1 base, with 17 bases left in between. This CDR3 is 17 amino acids long. Full variable domain (missing parts from reference TRBV5-1 and TRBJ2-1): KAGVTQTPRYLIKTRGQQVTLSCSPISGHRSVSWYQQTPGQGLQFLFEYFSETQRNKGNFPGRFSGRQFSNSRSEMNVSTLELGDSALYLCASSSDTAGSSYNEQFFGPGTRLTVL.

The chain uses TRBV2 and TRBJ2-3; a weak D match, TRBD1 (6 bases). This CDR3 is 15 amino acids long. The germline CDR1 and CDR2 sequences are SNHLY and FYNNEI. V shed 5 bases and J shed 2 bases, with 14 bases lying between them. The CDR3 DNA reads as TGTGCCAGCAGTTCCAATGACAGGTTCACAGATACGCAGTATTTT. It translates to CASSSNDRFTDTQYF.

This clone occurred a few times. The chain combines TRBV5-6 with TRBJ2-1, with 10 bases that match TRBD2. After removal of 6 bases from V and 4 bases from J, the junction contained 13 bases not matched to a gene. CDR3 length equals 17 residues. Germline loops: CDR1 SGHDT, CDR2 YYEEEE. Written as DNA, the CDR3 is TGTGCCAGCATCGCCCTTTTCGCTAGCGGGAGTTACAATGAGCAGTTCTTC. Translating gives CASIALFASGSYNEQFF.

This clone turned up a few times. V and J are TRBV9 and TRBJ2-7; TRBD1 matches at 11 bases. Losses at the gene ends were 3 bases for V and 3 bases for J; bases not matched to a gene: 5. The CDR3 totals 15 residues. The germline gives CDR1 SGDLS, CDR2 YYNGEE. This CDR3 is CASSATGTGGYEQYF. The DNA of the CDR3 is TGTGCCAGCAGCGCTACCGGGACAGGGGGCTACGAGCAGTACTTC.

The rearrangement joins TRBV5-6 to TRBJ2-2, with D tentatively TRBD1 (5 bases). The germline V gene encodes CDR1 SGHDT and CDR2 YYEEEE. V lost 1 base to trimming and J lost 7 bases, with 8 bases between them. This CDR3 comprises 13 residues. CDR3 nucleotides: TGTGCCAGCAGCTTGTCAGGGATCGGGGAGCTGTTTTTT. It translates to CASSLSGIGELFF.

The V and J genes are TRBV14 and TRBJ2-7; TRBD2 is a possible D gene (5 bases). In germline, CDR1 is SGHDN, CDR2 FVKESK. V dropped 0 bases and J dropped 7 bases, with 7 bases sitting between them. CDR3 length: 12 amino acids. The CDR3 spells CASSQDPGEQYF. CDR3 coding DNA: TGTGCCAGCAGCCAAGATCCGGGGGAGCAGTACTTC.

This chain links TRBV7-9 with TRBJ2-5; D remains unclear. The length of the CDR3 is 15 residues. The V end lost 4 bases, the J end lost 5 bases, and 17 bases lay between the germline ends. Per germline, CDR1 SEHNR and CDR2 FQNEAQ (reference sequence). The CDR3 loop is CASSSGSHFRETQYF. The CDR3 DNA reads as TGTGCCAGCAGCTCCGGGTCTCACTTTCGGGAGACCCAGTACTTC.

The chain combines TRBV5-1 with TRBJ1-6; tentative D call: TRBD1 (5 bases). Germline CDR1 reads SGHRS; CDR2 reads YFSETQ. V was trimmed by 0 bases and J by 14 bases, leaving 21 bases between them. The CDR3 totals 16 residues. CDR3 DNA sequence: TGCGCCAGCAGCTTGGGGTCGTCGGGGGGAGTGGGGACCCTCCACTTT. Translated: CASSLGSSGGVGTLHF. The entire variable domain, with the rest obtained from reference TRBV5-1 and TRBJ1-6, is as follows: KAGVTQTPRYLIKTRGQQVTLSCSPISGHRSVSWYQQTPGQGLQFLFEYFSETQRNKGNFPGRFSGRQFSNSRSEMNVSTLELGDSALYLCASSLGSSGGVGTLHFGNGTRLTVT.

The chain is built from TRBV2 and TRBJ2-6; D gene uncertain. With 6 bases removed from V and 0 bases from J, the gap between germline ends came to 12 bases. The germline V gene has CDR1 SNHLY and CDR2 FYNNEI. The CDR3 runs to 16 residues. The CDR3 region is CASRERPLSGANVLTF. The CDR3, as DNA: TGTGCCAGCAGGGAGCGTCCCCTCTCTGGGGCCAACGTCCTGACTTTC.

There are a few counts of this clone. The CDR3 is CASSEGGGNTEAFF. The CDR3 bases are TGTGCCAGCAGTGAAGGGGGGGGGAACACTGAAGCTTTCTTT. This rearrangement joins TRBV2 to TRBJ1-1; D is possibly TRBD1 (5 bases). V shed 1 base and J shed 1 base, with 7 bases lying between them. In germline, CDR1 is SNHLY, CDR2 FYNNEI. The CDR3 is 14 residues long.

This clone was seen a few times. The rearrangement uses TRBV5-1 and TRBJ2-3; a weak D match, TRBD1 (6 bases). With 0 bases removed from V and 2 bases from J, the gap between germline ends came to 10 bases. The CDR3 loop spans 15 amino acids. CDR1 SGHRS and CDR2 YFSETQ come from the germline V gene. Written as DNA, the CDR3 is TGCGCCAGCAGCTTGGGACAGGATCTCACAGATACGCAGTATTTT. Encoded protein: CASSLGQDLTDTQYF.

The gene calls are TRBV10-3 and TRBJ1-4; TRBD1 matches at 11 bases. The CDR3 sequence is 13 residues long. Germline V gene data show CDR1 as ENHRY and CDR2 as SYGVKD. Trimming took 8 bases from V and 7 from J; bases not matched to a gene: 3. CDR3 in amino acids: CAISGTGGEKLFF. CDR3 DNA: TGTGCCATCTCAGGGACAGGGGGTGAAAAACTGTTTTTT.

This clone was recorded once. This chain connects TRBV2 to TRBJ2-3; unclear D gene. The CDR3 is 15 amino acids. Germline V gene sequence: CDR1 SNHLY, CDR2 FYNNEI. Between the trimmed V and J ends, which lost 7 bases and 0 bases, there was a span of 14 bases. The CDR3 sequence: CASTKRPSSTDTQYF. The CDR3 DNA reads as TGTGCCAGCACCAAACGCCCGAGTAGCACAGATACGCAGTATTTT.

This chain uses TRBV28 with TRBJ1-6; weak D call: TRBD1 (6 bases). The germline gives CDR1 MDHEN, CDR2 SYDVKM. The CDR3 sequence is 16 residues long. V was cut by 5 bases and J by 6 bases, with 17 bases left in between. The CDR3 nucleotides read TGTGCCAGCAGTCCAGGGGCGGCTCCGGCTAATTCACCCCTCCACTTT. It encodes CASSPGAAPANSPLHF.

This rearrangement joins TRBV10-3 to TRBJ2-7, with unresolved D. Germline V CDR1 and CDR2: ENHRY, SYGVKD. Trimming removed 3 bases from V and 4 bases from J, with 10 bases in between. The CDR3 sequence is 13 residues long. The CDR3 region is CAISDSGRYEQYF. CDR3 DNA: TGTGCCATCAGTGATTCCGGTCGTTACGAGCAGTACTTC.

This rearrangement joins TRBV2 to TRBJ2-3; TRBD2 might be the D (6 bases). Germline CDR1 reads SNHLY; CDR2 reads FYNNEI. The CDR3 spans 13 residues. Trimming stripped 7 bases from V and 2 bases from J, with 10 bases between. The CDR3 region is CASTRGATDTQYF. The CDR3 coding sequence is TGTGCCAGCACACGCGGGGCCACAGATACGCAGTATTTT.

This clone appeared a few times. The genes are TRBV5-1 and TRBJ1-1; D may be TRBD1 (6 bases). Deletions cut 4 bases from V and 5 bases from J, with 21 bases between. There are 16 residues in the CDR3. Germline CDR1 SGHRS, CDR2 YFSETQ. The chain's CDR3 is CASSPLSPGAGTEAFF. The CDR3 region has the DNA TGCGCCAGCAGCCCCCTAAGTCCAGGGGCTGGGACTGAAGCTTTCTTT.

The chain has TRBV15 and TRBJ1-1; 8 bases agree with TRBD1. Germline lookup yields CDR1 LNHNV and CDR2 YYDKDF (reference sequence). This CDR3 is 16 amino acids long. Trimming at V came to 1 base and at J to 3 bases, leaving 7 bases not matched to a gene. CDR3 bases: TGTGCCACCAGCAGAGGCGGGACAGGACGTTACACTGAAGCTTTCTTT. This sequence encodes CATSRGGTGRYTEAFF.

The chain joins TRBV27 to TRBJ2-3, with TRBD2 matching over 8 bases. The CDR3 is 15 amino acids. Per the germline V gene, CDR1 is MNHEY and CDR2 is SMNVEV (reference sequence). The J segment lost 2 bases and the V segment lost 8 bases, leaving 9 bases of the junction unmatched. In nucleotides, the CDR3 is TGTGCCAGCTCTCGAGGCGGGGGGCTCACAGATACGCAGTATTTT. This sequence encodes CASSRGGGLTDTQYF.

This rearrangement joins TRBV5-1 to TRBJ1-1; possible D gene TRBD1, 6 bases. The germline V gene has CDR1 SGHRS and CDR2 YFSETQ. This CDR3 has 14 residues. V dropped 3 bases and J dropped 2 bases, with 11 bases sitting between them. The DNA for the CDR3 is TGCGCCAGCAGCTCGGGACAACCAAACACTGAAGCTTTCTTT. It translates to CASSSGQPNTEAFF.